A selection of T cell receptor beta chains follows, all from one sample in a study of blood T cell repertoires in COVID-19. Repertoires were generated with immunoSEQ multiplex PCR, while TCRdb's copy carries only in-frame clones and drops some. Among about 190,000 clones, just under 85% were seen once, and the ten largest hold approximately 5.1%. Sequencing used peripheral blood. All receptors derive from a woman between 65 and 79 years old with active or convalescent COVID-19. The CDR3 runs from the conserved cysteine through the conserved F or W. Each record gives: J gene, D gene, V gene, CDR3 DNA, CDR3 protein. The D gene is left open where the match is weak.

j_call: TRBJ1-3
d_call: -
v_call: TRBV4-1
cdr3_nt: TGCGCCAGCAGCCAAGACAATAACCCCCATGGCATTACAGGAAACACCATATATTTT
cdr3_aa: CASSQDNNPHGITGNTIYF

j_call: TRBJ2-3
d_call: TRBD2
v_call: TRBV2
cdr3_nt: TGTGCCAGCCCGGGCGGGAGGGGGACAGATACGCAGTATTTT
cdr3_aa: CASPGGRGTDTQYF

j_call: TRBJ2-7
d_call: -
v_call: TRBV28
cdr3_nt: TGTGCCAGCGAGTTTTTCCACGAGCAGTACTTC
cdr3_aa: CASEFFHEQYF

j_call: TRBJ2-1
d_call: TRBD2
v_call: TRBV18
cdr3_nt: TGTGCCAGCTCAGCCGGGACTAGCGGGATTAAGCAGTTCTTC
cdr3_aa: CASSAGTSGIKQFF

j_call: TRBJ2-5
d_call: TRBD2
v_call: TRBV5-1
cdr3_nt: TGCGCCAGCAGCTTTAGGGCCTGGACTAGCCTCCAGGAGACCCAGTACTTC
cdr3_aa: CASSFRAWTSLQETQYF

j_call: TRBJ2-2
d_call: TRBD2
v_call: TRBV7-8
cdr3_nt: TGTGCCAGCTCAAGGGCTAGCGGGAACACCGGGGAGCTGTTTTTT
cdr3_aa: CASSRASGNTGELFF

j_call: TRBJ2-7
d_call: TRBD1
v_call: TRBV6-6
cdr3_nt: TGTGCCAGCAGCCATCAGGGGGCGGGACAGTACTTC
cdr3_aa: CASSHQGAGQYF

j_call: TRBJ1-2
d_call: TRBD1
v_call: TRBV4-1
cdr3_nt: TGCGCCAGCAGCCAGGTACAGGGGTTTAACTATGGCTACACCTTC
cdr3_aa: CASSQVQGFNYGYTF

j_call: TRBJ2-1
d_call: -
v_call: TRBV5-1
cdr3_nt: TGCGCCAGCAGCAGACCGGGAGTTCCCCTCTACAATGAGCAGTTCTTC
cdr3_aa: CASSRPGVPLYNEQFF

j_call: TRBJ2-7
d_call: -
v_call: TRBV28
cdr3_nt: TGTGCCAGCAGTCACGGACTATTAGGGAACGAGCAGTACTTC
cdr3_aa: CASSHGLLGNEQYF